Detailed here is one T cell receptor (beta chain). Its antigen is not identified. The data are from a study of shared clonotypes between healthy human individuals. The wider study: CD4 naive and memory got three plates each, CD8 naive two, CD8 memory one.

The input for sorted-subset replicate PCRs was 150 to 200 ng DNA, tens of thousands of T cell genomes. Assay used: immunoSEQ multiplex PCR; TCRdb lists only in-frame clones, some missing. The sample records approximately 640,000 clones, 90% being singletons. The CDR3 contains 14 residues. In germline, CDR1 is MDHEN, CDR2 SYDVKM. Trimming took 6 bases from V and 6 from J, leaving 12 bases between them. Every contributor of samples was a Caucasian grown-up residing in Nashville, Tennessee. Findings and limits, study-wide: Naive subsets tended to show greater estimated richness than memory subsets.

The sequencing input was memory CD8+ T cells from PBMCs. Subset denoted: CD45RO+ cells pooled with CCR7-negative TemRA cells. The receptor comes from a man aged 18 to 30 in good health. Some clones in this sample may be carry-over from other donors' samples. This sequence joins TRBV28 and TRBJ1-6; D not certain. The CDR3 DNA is TGTGCCAGCAGCTACTCAGGTTTTAATTCACCCCTCCACTTT. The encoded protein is CASSYSGFNSPLHF.